Listed below are T cell receptor beta chains from one sample, sequenced in a study of human T cells and chemical hapten exposure. Via MiXCR, TCRdb re-called the RACE reads, giving one row per CDR3 protein. The data contain some 54,000 distinct CDR3 sequences, around 9.5% of them singletons. The starting material was whole blood, obtained in connection with sensitization to the hapten diphenylcyclopropenone (DPC). The receptors were gathered from a woman aged 45-59 years with alopecia areata. Some clones in this sample may be carry-over from other donors' samples. Both conserved end residues are part of each CDR3. Each record gives: J gene, D gene, clone size, V gene, CDR3 DNA, CDR3 protein. A D gene is named only where the DNA matches it firmly. Clone size is shown for a subset of rows, as once, few, many or a class of expanded clone.

J gene: TRBJ2-1
D gene: TRBD2
clone size: few
V gene: TRBV7-2
CDR3 DNA: TGTGCCAGCAGCGTAGAAGCCCAGCTAGCGGGGACCTACAATGAGCAGTTCTTC
CDR3 protein: CASSVEAQLAGTYNEQFF

J gene: TRBJ2-5
D gene: NA
clone size: many
V gene: TRBV12-3/TRBV12-4
CDR3 DNA: TGTGCCAGCAGTCAGGACGAGCAAGAGACCCAGTACTTC
CDR3 protein: CASSQDEQETQYF

J gene: TRBJ2-3
D gene: TRBD2
clone size: many
V gene: TRBV5-1
CDR3 DNA: TGCGCCAGCAGCCCCGGACTAGCGGCGTCCACAGATACGCAGTATTTT
CDR3 protein: CASSPGLAASTDTQYF

J gene: TRBJ1-2
D gene: NA
clone size: NA
V gene: TRBV5-1
CDR3 DNA: TGCGCCAGCAGCTTGGACAGCTACTATGGCTACACCTTC
CDR3 protein: CASSLDSYYGYTF

J gene: TRBJ2-2
D gene: NA
clone size: NA
V gene: TRBV7-2
CDR3 DNA: TGTGCCAGCAGCCTGACAGGTGATAACACCGGGGAGCTGTTTTTT
CDR3 protein: CASSLTGDNTGELFF

J gene: TRBJ1-2
D gene: TRBD1
clone size: many
V gene: TRBV10-3
CDR3 DNA: TGTGCCATCAGTGATGACAGGGTACGAGCTAACTATGGCTACACCTTC
CDR3 protein: CAISDDRVRANYGYTF

J gene: TRBJ1-3
D gene: NA
clone size: many
V gene: TRBV6-5
CDR3 DNA: TGTGCCAGCAGTTACTCGAGGGTCCCCAGCTCTGGAAACACCATATATTTT
CDR3 protein: CASSYSRVPSSGNTIYF

J gene: TRBJ1-1
D gene: NA
clone size: many
V gene: TRBV3-1
CDR3 DNA: TGTGCCAGCACACCCGAATGGGGGGACACTGAAGCTTTCTTT
CDR3 protein: CASTPEWGDTEAFF

J gene: TRBJ2-7
D gene: TRBD2
clone size: few
V gene: TRBV20-1
CDR3 DNA: TGCAGTGCTAGAGCGGCTAGCGGGATCTACGAGCAGTACTTC
CDR3 protein: CSARAASGIYEQYF

J gene: TRBJ1-1
D gene: NA
clone size: few
V gene: TRBV28
CDR3 DNA: TGTGCCAGTGGCGGCACTGAAGCTTTCTTT
CDR3 protein: CASGGTEAFF

J gene: TRBJ1-2
D gene: NA
clone size: few
V gene: TRBV6-5
CDR3 DNA: TGTGCCAGCAGTTACTCGCCATCTTATGGCTACACCTTC
CDR3 protein: CASSYSPSYGYTF

J gene: TRBJ1-1
D gene: TRBD1
clone size: many
V gene: TRBV7-9
CDR3 DNA: TGTGCCAGCAGCTTACTACAGGGGACTGAAGCTTTCTTT
CDR3 protein: CASSLLQGTEAFF

J gene: TRBJ1-1
D gene: NA
clone size: many
V gene: TRBV2
CDR3 DNA: TGTGCCAGCAGACTAGAGGGGAGACGCACCCCGGATGAAGCTTTCTTT
CDR3 protein: CASRLEGRRTPDEAFF

J gene: TRBJ1-6
D gene: NA
clone size: few
V gene: TRBV28
CDR3 DNA: TGTGCCAGCAGCCAGACCCTCGGGGGGGCGAGTTCACCCCTCCACTTT
CDR3 protein: CASSQTLGGASSPLHF

J gene: TRBJ2-5
D gene: TRBD2
clone size: NA
V gene: TRBV6-2/TRBV6-3
CDR3 DNA: TGTGCCAGCAGTCCATCCGGGACTAGCGGGGAGACCCAGTACTTC
CDR3 protein: CASSPSGTSGETQYF

J gene: TRBJ2-5
D gene: NA
clone size: NA
V gene: TRBV4-3
CDR3 DNA: TGCGCCAGCAGCCAGGGGGTGAAGGGTCAGACCCAGTACTTC
CDR3 protein: CASSQGVKGQTQYF

J gene: TRBJ2-5
D gene: TRBD2
clone size: many
V gene: TRBV12-3/TRBV12-4
CDR3 DNA: TGTGCCAGCAGTCGACTAGCGGGGACCGAGACCCAGTACTTC
CDR3 protein: CASSRLAGTETQYF

J gene: TRBJ2-2
D gene: NA
clone size: NA
V gene: TRBV11-2
CDR3 DNA: TGTGCCAGCAGCGTCCATCTCCAGGGGTTCGGGGAGCTGTTTTTT
CDR3 protein: CASSVHLQGFGELFF

J gene: TRBJ2-5
D gene: TRBD2
clone size: few
V gene: TRBV29-1
CDR3 DNA: TGCAGCGTTGAATTAGCGGGGGCACAAGAGACCCAGTACTTC
CDR3 protein: CSVELAGAQETQYF

J gene: TRBJ1-2
D gene: TRBD1
clone size: NA
V gene: TRBV5-1
CDR3 DNA: TGCGCCAGCACCACTCAGACGGGACAGAGCTATGGCTACACCTTC
CDR3 protein: CASTTQTGQSYGYTF

J gene: TRBJ2-2
D gene: NA
clone size: few
V gene: TRBV11-2
CDR3 DNA: TGTGCCAGCAGCTTAGACAGGAGTTTCACCGGGGAGCTGTTTTTT
CDR3 protein: CASSLDRSFTGELFF

J gene: TRBJ2-3
D gene: NA
clone size: NA
V gene: TRBV7-2
CDR3 DNA: TGTGCCAGCAGCTTCGAATTCCCCCTCACAGATACGCAGTATTTT
CDR3 protein: CASSFEFPLTDTQYF

J gene: TRBJ1-1
D gene: TRBD1
clone size: many
V gene: TRBV28
CDR3 DNA: TGTGCCAGCAGTCCATCCAGGGGGCGCAAGGCCACTGAAGCTTTCTTT
CDR3 protein: CASSPSRGRKATEAFF

J gene: TRBJ1-2
D gene: NA
clone size: NA
V gene: TRBV29-1
CDR3 DNA: TGCAGCGTTGCCAGGGGAGCCTATGGCTACACCTTC
CDR3 protein: CSVARGAYGYTF

J gene: TRBJ1-1
D gene: NA
clone size: few
V gene: TRBV12-3/TRBV12-4
CDR3 DNA: TGTGCCAGCAGTTTAGCGCTGGGGAGCAGAGAGAACACTGAAGCTTTCTTT
CDR3 protein: CASSLALGSRENTEAFF

J gene: TRBJ2-3
D gene: TRBD1
clone size: few
V gene: TRBV20-1
CDR3 DNA: TGCAGTGCCACCGGGACAGCTACAGATACGCAGTATTTT
CDR3 protein: CSATGTATDTQYF

J gene: TRBJ1-1
D gene: NA
clone size: many
V gene: TRBV6-5
CDR3 DNA: TGTGCCAGCAGTTACGGAGGTGAAGCTTTCTTT
CDR3 protein: CASSYGGEAFF

J gene: TRBJ1-2
D gene: NA
clone size: NA
V gene: TRBV2
CDR3 DNA: TGTGCCAGCAGTGGGGATGCTGGCTACACCTTC
CDR3 protein: CASSGDAGYTF

J gene: TRBJ1-1
D gene: NA
clone size: many
V gene: TRBV18
CDR3 DNA: TGTGCCAGCTCACCCAGGGTCACTGAAGCTTTCTTT
CDR3 protein: CASSPRVTEAFF

J gene: TRBJ2-2
D gene: TRBD1
clone size: NA
V gene: TRBV6-5
CDR3 DNA: TGTGCCAGCAGCACTACAGGGGCGGGCACCGGGGAGCTGTTTTTT
CDR3 protein: CASSTTGAGTGELFF

J gene: TRBJ1-2
D gene: NA
clone size: few
V gene: TRBV14
CDR3 DNA: TGTGCCAGCAGCCAAGTAGGAGGGACTCCTTCCTATGGCTACACCTTC
CDR3 protein: CASSQVGGTPSYGYTF

J gene: TRBJ1-1
D gene: NA
clone size: NA
V gene: TRBV28
CDR3 DNA: TGTGCCAGCAAAGGTGGGGCAGGGAGACCTGAAGCTTTCTTT
CDR3 protein: CASKGGAGRPEAFF

J gene: TRBJ1-2
D gene: NA
clone size: many
V gene: TRBV20-1
CDR3 DNA: TGCAGTGCTATGGAGGGTGGCTACACCTTC
CDR3 protein: CSAMEGGYTF

J gene: TRBJ2-7
D gene: NA
clone size: few
V gene: TRBV5-1
CDR3 DNA: TGCGCCAGCAGCTTGGGGCCGGCTACCTACGAGCAGTACTTC
CDR3 protein: CASSLGPATYEQYF

J gene: TRBJ2-1
D gene: TRBD2
clone size: few
V gene: TRBV14
CDR3 DNA: TGTGCCAGCAGCCCCCTAGCGGGAGTGTCAAATGAGCAGTTCTTC
CDR3 protein: CASSPLAGVSNEQFF

J gene: TRBJ2-1
D gene: NA
clone size: NA
V gene: TRBV7-9
CDR3 DNA: TGTGCCAGCAGCTACCCCTGGAGGAATGAGCAGTTCTTC
CDR3 protein: CASSYPWRNEQFF

J gene: TRBJ2-2
D gene: TRBD2
clone size: many
V gene: TRBV9
CDR3 DNA: TGTGCCAGCAGCGTAGCGCCCATGACTAGCGGGAGCTTCACCGGGGAGCTGTTTTTT
CDR3 protein: CASSVAPMTSGSFTGELFF

J gene: TRBJ1-5
D gene: TRBD1
clone size: few
V gene: TRBV6-2/TRBV6-3
CDR3 DNA: TGTGCCAGCAGTTATCGACAGGGAGGGCAGCCCCAGCATTTT
CDR3 protein: CASSYRQGGQPQHF

J gene: TRBJ2-2
D gene: NA
clone size: many
V gene: TRBV29-1
CDR3 DNA: TGCAGCGTGGAAGACTCCGCGGTAGCCACCGGGGAGCTGTTTTTT
CDR3 protein: CSVEDSAVATGELFF

J gene: TRBJ1-1
D gene: NA
clone size: NA
V gene: TRBV29-1
CDR3 DNA: TGCAGCGATCGCGTCTGGCGAGCGACTGAAGCTTTCTTT
CDR3 protein: CSDRVWRATEAFF

J gene: TRBJ1-3
D gene: NA
clone size: many
V gene: TRBV18
CDR3 DNA: TGTGCCAGCTCACCAAGGGCCGGCAAGAGCGACTCTGGAAACACCATATATTTT
CDR3 protein: CASSPRAGKSDSGNTIYF

J gene: TRBJ2-6
D gene: TRBD1
clone size: NA
V gene: TRBV29-1
CDR3 DNA: TGCAGCGTTGAGGGACAGGGAAGCTCTGGGGCCAACGTCCTGACTTTC
CDR3 protein: CSVEGQGSSGANVLTF

J gene: TRBJ2-7
D gene: NA
clone size: few
V gene: TRBV5-1
CDR3 DNA: TGCGCCAGCAGCTTTTCGGGGGCGACCTACGAGCAGTACTTC
CDR3 protein: CASSFSGATYEQYF

J gene: TRBJ1-1
D gene: TRBD1
clone size: few
V gene: TRBV12-3/TRBV12-4
CDR3 DNA: TGTGCCAGCAGCTTGGGACAGCGTGAAGCTTTCTTT
CDR3 protein: CASSLGQREAFF

J gene: TRBJ2-7
D gene: NA
clone size: NA
V gene: TRBV7-2
CDR3 DNA: TGTGCCAGCAGCTTAGACCTGGGCGAGCAGTACTTC
CDR3 protein: CASSLDLGEQYF